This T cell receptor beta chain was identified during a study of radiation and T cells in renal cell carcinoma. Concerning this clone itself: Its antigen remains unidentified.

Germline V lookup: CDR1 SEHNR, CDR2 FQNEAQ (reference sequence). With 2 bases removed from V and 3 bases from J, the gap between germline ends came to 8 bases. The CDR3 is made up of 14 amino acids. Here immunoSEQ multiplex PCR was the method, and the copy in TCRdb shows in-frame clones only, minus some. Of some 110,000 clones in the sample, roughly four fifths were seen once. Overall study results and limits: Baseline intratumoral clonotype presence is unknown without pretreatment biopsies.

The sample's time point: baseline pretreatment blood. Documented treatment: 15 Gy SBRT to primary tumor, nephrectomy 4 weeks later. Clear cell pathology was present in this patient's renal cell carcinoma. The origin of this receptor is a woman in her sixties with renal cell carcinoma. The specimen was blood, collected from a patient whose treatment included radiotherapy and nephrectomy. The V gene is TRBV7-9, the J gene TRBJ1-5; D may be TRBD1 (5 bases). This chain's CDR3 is CASSLQGPNQPQHF. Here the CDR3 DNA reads TGTGCCAGCAGCTTACAGGGTCCCAATCAGCCCCAGCATTTT. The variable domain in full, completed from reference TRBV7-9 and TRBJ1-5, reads DTGVSQNPRHKITKRGQNVTFRCDPISEHNRLYWYRQTLGQGPEFLTYFQNEAQLEKSRLLSDRFSAERPKGSFSTLEIQRTEQGDSAMYLCASSLQGPNQPQHFGDGTRLSIL.